One sample yielded the 14 T cell receptor beta chains listed below, sequenced in a study of blood T cell repertoires in COVID-19. The method was immunoSEQ multiplex PCR; TCRdb's version includes in-frame clones alone and lacks a portion of them. The sample records 60,000 to 65,000 clones, 84% being singletons. The sample comprised peripheral blood. These TCRs come from a woman aged 55-69 years with acute or convalescent COVID-19.

This rearrangement joins TRBV15 to TRBJ2-7, with a possible D match to TRBD1 (5 bases). This CDR3 is built from 16 residues. V lost 0 bases and J 0 bases, leaving 12 bases between the germline ends. Germline CDR1 and CDR2: LNHNV and YYDKDF (reference sequence). For the CDR3, the DNA is TGTGCCACCAGCAGAGATCTGCAGGGTCTCTCCTACGAGCAGTACTTC. Protein sequence: CATSRDLQGLSYEQYF. Filled out from reference TRBV15 and TRBJ2-7, the complete variable domain reads DAMVIQNPRYQVTQFGKPVTLSCSQTLNHNVMYWYQQKSSQAPKLLFHYYDKDFNNEADTPDNFQSRRPNTSFCFLDIRSPGLGDTAMYLCATSRDLQGLSYEQYFGPGTRLTVT.

Written as DNA, the CDR3 is TGTGCCAGCAGCTTGGACCTTGGGACAGGGGTTTCCGAGCAGTACTTC. Encoded protein: CASSLDLGTGVSEQYF. The rearrangement uses TRBV5-6 and TRBJ2-7; TRBD1 aligns across 10 bases. V lost 0 bases, J lost 6 bases, and 9 bases stayed unmatched. The CDR3 runs 16 residues. CDR1 and CDR2 from the germline V gene are SGHDT and YYEEEE.

The sample holds one count of this clone. CDR3 nucleotide sequence: TGTGCCAGCAGTTACGAAGGGGGCCGAGAGACCCAGTACTTC. It translates to CASSYEGGRETQYF. V gene TRBV6-5 combines with J gene TRBJ2-5, with TRBD1 matching 7 bases. The CDR3 sequence is 14 residues long. CDR1 and CDR2 (germline): MNHEY, SVGAGI. Losses at the gene ends were 2 bases for V and 4 bases for J; bases not matched to a gene: 4.

The chain joins TRBV11-3 to TRBJ2-1, with 10 bases fitting TRBD1. The junction had 5 bases not matched to a gene; V was cut back by 6 bases and J by 6 bases. Germline CDR1 and CDR2: SGHNT and YENEEA. The CDR3 runs 14 residues. The CDR3 sequence: CASSRQGATNEQFF. Written as DNA, the CDR3 is TGTGCCAGCAGTCGACAGGGGGCCACCAATGAGCAGTTCTTC.

The rearrangement links TRBV5-1 to TRBJ2-3; D perhaps matches TRBD2 (6 bases). The germline V gene encodes CDR1 SGHRS and CDR2 YFSETQ. V was clipped by 0 bases and J by 8 bases, with 13 bases between them. The length of the CDR3 is 14 residues. The CDR3 protein is CASSLGSSVGTQYF. CDR3 nucleotide sequence: TGCGCCAGCAGCTTGGGATCTAGCGTCGGTACGCAGTATTTT.

DNA of the CDR3: TGTGCCAGCAGCCAAGGCGTTTCCCAAGAGACCCAGTACTTC. As protein: CASSQGVSQETQYF. The V and J genes are TRBV3-1 (or the pseudogene TRBV3-2) and TRBJ2-5; D call uncertain. Germline V lookup: CDR1 LGHDT, CDR2 YNNKEL (reference sequence). This CDR3 spans 14 amino acids. Trimming stripped 1 base from V and 1 base from J, with 7 bases between.

V gene TRBV15 combines with J gene TRBJ1-1; D is possibly TRBD1 (5 bases). V dropped 2 bases and J dropped 5 bases, with 15 bases sitting between them. The germline V gene has CDR1 LNHNV and CDR2 YYDKDF (reference sequence). There are 15 residues in the CDR3. As DNA, the CDR3 is TGTGCCACCAGCAGATCGAGGTCGGACATAACTGAAGCTTTCTTT. This codes for CATSRSRSDITEAFF.

The chain is built from TRBV7-9 and TRBJ1-1; D remains ambiguous. Between the trimmed V and J ends, which lost 1 base and 4 bases, there was a span of 13 bases. From germline, CDR1 is SEHNR and CDR2 FQNEAQ (reference sequence). The CDR3 runs 15 residues. The CDR3 spells CASSLVPAGFTEAFF. The CDR3 region has the DNA TGTGCCAGCAGCTTAGTCCCGGCGGGATTCACTGAAGCTTTCTTT. Variable domain in full (rest from reference TRBV7-9 and TRBJ1-1): DTGVSQNPRHKITKRGQNVTFRCDPISEHNRLYWYRQTLGQGPEFLTYFQNEAQLEKSRLLSDRFSAERPKGSFSTLEIQRTEQGDSAMYLCASSLVPAGFTEAFFGQGTRLTVV.

This chain uses TRBV11-2 with TRBJ2-7; D is perhaps TRBD2 (5 bases). This CDR3 has 11 residues. Trimming shortened V by 0 bases and J by 12 bases, and 9 bases separated the two germline ends. Germline V gene data show CDR1 as SGHAT and CDR2 as FQNNGV. The CDR3 nucleotides read TGTGCCAGCAGCTTAGATCGAGGGCTGTACTTC. Amino acid sequence: CASSLDRGLYF.

The chain combines TRBV9 with TRBJ1-4; TRBD1 is a possible D gene (6 bases). The CDR3 is made up of 15 amino acids. Germline lookup yields CDR1 SGDLS and CDR2 YYNGEE. The V end lost 2 bases, the J end lost 3 bases, and 11 bases lay between the germline ends. The CDR3 sequence: CASSVSGAPNEKLFF. Written as DNA, the CDR3 is TGTGCCAGCAGCGTCTCAGGGGCACCTAATGAAAAACTGTTTTTT.

At least ten counts were recorded for this clone. This sequence joins TRBV5-1 and TRBJ1-3; D may be TRBD1 (5 bases). The CDR3 covers 14 residues. V was shortened by 0 bases and J by 2 bases, with 6 bases between the two germline ends. In germline, CDR1 is SGHRS, CDR2 YFSETQ. The CDR3 DNA reads as TGCGCCAGCAGCTTGGTAGGGGCTGGAAACACCATATATTTT. Residues: CASSLVGAGNTIYF.

J is TRBJ2-1 and V is TRBV6-4; weak D call: TRBD2 (7 bases). The V gene lost 8 bases and the J gene lost 4 bases, with 21 bases spanning the gap. The CDR3 consists of 16 residues. Per the germline V gene, CDR1 is MRHNA and CDR2 is SNTAGT. The chain's CDR3 is CASGRWGGALYNEQFF. CDR3 nucleotides: TGTGCCAGCGGCCGCTGGGGGGGGGCACTGTACAATGAGCAGTTCTTC.

This chain uses TRBV29-1 with TRBJ1-1, with 7 bases lining up with TRBD1. CDR3 length: 12 amino acids. V lost 8 bases and J lost 5; bases outside the gene matches: 8. Germline V CDR1 and CDR2: SQVTM, ANQGSEA. The CDR3 coding sequence is TGCAGCATAGACAGGGAATGGACTGAAGCTTTCTTT. Translated, it gives CSIDREWTEAFF.

The chain carries TRBV18 and TRBJ2-7; 11 positions match TRBD1. Germline V gene sequence: CDR1 KGHSH, CDR2 LQKENI. V shed 4 bases, J shed 5 bases, and the junction held 4 bases outside the gene matches. The CDR3 sequence is 14 residues long. The CDR3 loop is CASSRGQGADEQYF. The CDR3 nucleotides read TGTGCCAGCTCACGCGGACAGGGGGCCGACGAGCAGTACTTC.